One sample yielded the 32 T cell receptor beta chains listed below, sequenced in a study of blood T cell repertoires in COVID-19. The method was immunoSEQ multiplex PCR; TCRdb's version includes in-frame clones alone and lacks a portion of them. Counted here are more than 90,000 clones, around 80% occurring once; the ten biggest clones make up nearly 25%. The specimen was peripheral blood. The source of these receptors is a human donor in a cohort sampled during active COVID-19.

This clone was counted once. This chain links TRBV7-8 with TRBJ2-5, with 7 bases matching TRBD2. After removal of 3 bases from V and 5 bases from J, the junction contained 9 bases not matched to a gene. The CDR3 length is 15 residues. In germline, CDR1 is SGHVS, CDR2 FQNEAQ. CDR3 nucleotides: TGTGCCAGCAGCTTCAGTTTTCTGGGAGGGGAGACCCAGTACTTC. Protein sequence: CASSFSFLGGETQYF. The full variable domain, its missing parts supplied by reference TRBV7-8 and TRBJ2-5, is GAGVSQSPRYKVAKRGQDVALRCDPISGHVSLFWYQQALGQGPEFLTYFQNEAQLDKSGLPSDRFFAERPEGSVSTLKIQRTQQEDSAVYLCASSFSFLGGETQYFGPGTRLLVL.

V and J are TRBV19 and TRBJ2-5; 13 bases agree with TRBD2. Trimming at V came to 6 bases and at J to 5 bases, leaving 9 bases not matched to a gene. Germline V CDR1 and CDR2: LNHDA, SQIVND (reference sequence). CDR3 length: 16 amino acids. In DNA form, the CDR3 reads TGTGCCAGTAGGCAGATAGGACTAGCGGGAGAGGAGACCCAGTACTTC. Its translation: CASRQIGLAGEETQYF.

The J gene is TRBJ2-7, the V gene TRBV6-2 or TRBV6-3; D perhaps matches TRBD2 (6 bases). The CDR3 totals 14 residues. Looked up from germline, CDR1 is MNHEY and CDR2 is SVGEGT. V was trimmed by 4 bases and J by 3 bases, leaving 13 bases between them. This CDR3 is CASSFRDLNYEQYF. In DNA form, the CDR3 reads TGTGCCAGCAGTTTCCGGGACTTGAACTACGAGCAGTACTTC.

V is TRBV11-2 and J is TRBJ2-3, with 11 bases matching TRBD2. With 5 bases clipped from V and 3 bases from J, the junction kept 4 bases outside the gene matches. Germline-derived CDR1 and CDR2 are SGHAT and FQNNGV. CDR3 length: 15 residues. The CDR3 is CASSQLAGATDTQYF. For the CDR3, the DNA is TGTGCCAGCAGCCAACTAGCGGGAGCGACAGATACGCAGTATTTT.

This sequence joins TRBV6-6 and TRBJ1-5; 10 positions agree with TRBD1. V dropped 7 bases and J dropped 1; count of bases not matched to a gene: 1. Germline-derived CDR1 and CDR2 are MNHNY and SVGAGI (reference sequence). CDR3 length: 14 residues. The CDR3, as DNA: TGTGCCAGCACGGGACAGGGGAGCAATCAGCCCCAGCATTTT. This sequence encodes CASTGQGSNQPQHF.

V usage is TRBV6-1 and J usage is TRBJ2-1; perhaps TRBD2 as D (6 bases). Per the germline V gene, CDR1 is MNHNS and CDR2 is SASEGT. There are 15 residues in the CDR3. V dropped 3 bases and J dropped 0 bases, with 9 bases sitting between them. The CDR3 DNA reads TGTGCCAGCAGTGAGGGCGGGGCCTCCTACAATGAGCAGTTCTTC. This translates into CASSEGGASYNEQFF.

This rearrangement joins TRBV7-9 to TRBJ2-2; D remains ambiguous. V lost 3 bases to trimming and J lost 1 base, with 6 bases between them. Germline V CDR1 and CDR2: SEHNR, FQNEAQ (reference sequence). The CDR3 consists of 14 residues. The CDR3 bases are TGTGCCAGCAGCTTGGCCAAGAACACCGGGGAGCTGTTTTTT. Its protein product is CASSLAKNTGELFF.

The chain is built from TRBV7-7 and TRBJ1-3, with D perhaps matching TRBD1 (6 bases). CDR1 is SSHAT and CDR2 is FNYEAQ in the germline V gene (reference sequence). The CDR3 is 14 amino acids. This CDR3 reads CASSEGGPGNTIYF. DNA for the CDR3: TGTGCTAGCTCGGAGGGGGGGCCTGGAAACACCATATATTTT.

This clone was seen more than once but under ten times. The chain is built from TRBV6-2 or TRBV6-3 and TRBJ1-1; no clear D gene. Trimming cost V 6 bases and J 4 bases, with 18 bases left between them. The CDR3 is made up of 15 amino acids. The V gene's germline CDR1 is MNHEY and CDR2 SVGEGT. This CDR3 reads CASSPGIRRSTEAFF. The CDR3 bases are TGTGCCAGCAGCCCCGGGATCCGGAGAAGCACTGAAGCTTTCTTT.

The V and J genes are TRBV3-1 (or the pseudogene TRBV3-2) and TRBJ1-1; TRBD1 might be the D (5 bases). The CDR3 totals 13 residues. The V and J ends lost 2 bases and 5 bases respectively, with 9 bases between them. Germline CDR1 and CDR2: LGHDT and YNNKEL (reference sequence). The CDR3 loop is CASSQRGRTEAFF. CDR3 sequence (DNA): TGTGCCAGCAGCCAACGGGGGAGGACTGAAGCTTTCTTT.

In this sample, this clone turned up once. The CDR3 loop reads CASSNSYNEQFF. CDR3 nucleotides: TGTGCCAGCAGCAACTCCTACAATGAGCAGTTCTTC. The rearrangement joins TRBV6-5 to TRBJ2-1; D remains ambiguous. Trimming left V 6 bases short and J 0 bases short, with 3 bases between. CDR3 length: 12 residues. Germline-derived CDR1 and CDR2 are MNHEY and SVGAGI.

CDR3 sequence reads: CASTTNLHEQFF. CDR3 DNA: TGTGCCAGCACTACCAACCTCCATGAGCAGTTCTTC. The chain uses TRBV28 and TRBJ2-1; D not resolved. V gave up 7 bases and J gave up 8 bases, with 12 bases separating them. The CDR3 loop spans 12 amino acids. CDR1 and CDR2 from the germline V gene are MDHEN and SYDVKM.

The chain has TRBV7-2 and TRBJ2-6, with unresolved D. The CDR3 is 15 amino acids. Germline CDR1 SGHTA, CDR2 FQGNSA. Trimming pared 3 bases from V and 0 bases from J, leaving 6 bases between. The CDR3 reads CASSFASSGANVLTF. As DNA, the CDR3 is TGTGCCAGCAGCTTTGCGTCCTCTGGGGCCAACGTCCTGACTTTC.

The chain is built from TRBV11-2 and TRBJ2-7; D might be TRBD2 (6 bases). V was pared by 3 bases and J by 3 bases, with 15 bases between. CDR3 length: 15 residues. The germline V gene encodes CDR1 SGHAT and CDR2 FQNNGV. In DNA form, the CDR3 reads TGTGCCAGCAGCTTGGGGCTAGCGAACGTCTACGAGCAGTACTTC. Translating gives CASSLGLANVYEQYF.

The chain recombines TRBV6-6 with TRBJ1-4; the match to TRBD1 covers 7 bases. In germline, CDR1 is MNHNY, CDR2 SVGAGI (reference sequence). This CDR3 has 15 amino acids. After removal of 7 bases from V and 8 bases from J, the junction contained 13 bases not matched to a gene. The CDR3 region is CASKFYEGAGEKLFF. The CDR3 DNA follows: TGTGCCAGCAAATTTTACGAGGGGGCCGGAGAAAAACTGTTTTTT.

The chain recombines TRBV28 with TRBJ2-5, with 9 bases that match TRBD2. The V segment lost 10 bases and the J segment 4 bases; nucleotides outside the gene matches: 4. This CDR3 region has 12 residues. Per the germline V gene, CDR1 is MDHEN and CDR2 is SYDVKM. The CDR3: CAIRTSVETQYF. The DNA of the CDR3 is TGTGCCATCCGGACTAGCGTAGAGACCCAGTACTTC.

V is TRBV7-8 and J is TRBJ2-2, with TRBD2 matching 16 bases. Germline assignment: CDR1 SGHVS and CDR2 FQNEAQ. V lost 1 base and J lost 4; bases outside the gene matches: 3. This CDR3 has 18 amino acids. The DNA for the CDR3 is TGTGCCAGCAGCTTAGTTGGGACTAGCGGGGGGGTCACCGGGGAGCTGTTTTTT. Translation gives CASSLVGTSGGVTGELFF.

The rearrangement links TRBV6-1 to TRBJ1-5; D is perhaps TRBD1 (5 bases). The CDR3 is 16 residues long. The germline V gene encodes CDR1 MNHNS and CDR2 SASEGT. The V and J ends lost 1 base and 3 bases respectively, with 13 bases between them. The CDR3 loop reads CASSEEGLASNQPQHF. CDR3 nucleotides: TGTGCCAGCAGTGAAGAGGGGTTAGCTTCCAATCAGCCCCAGCATTTT.

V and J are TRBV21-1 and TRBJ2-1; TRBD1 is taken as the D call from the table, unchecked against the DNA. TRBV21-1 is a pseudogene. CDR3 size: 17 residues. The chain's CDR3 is CASSKCHRDRVYNEQFF. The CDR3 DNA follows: TGTGCCAGCAGCAAATGTCACCGGGACAGGGTATACAATGAGCAGTTCTTC.

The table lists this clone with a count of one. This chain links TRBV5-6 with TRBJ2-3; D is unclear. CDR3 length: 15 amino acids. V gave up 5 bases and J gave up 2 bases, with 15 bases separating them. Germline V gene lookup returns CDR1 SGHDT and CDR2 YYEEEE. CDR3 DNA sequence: TGTGCCAGCAGGGGTGGAGAACATTTCACAGATACGCAGTATTTT. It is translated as CASRGGEHFTDTQYF.

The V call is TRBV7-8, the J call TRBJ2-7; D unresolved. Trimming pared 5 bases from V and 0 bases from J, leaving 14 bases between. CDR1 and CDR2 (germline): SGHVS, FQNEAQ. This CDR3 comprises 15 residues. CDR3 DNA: TGTGCCAGCAGCGCGACCCGTGACATCTCCTACGAGCAGTACTTC. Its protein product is CASSATRDISYEQYF. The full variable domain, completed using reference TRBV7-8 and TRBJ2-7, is GAGVSQSPRYKVAKRGQDVALRCDPISGHVSLFWYQQALGQGPEFLTYFQNEAQLDKSGLPSDRFFAERPEGSVSTLKIQRTQQEDSAVYLCASSATRDISYEQYFGPGTRLTVT.

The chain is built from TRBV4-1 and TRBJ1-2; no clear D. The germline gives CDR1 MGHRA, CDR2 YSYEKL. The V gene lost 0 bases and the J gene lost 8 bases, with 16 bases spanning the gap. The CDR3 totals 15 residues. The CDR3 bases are TGCGCCAGCAGCCAAGAGACGGGGAGACTCCCGGGCTACACCTTC. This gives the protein CASSQETGRLPGYTF.

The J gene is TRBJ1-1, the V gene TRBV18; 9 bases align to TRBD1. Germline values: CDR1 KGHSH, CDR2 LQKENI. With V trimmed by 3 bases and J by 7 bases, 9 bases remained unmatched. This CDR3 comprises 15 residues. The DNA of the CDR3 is TGTGCCAGCTCACCCGACAGGGGGTATGGGGGTGAAGCTTTCTTT. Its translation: CASSPDRGYGGEAFF. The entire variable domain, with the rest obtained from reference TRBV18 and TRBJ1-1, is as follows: NAGVMQNPRHLVRRRGQEARLRCSPMKGHSHVYWYRQLPEEGLKFMVYLQKENIIDESGMPKERFSAEFPKEGPSILRIQQVVRGDSAAYFCASSPDRGYGGEAFFGQGTRLTVV.

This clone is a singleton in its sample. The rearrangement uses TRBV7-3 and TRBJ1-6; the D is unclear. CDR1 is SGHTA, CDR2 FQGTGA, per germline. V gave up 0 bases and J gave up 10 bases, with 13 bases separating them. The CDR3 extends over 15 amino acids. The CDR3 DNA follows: TGTGCCAGCAGCTTAACGGCGCAGGAACGGTCACCCCTCCACTTT. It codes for CASSLTAQERSPLHF.

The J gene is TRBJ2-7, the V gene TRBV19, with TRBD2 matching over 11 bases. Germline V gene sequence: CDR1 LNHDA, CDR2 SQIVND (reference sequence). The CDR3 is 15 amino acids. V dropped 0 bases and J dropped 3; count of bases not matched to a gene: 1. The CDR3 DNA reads TGTGCCAGTAGTATAGATACTAGCGGGAGCTACGAGCAGTACTTC. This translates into CASSIDTSGSYEQYF.

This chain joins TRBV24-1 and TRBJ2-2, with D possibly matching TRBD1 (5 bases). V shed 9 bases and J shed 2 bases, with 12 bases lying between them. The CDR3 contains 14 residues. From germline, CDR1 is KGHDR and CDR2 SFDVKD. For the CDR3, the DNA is TGTGCCACCTCCGCAGGGTTAAACACCGGGGAGCTGTTTTTT. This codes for CATSAGLNTGELFF.

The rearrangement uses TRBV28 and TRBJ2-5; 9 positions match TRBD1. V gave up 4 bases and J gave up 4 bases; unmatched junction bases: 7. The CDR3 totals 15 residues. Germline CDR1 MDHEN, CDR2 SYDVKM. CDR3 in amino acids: CASSSRDRVPETQYF. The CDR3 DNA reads TGTGCCAGCAGTTCCCGGGACAGGGTTCCAGAGACCCAGTACTTC.

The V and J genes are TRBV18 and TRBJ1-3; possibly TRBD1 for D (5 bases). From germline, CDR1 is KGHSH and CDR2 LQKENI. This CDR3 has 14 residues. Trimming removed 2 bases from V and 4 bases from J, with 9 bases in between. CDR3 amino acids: CASSPGAQGNTIYF. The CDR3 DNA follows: TGTGCCAGCTCACCAGGGGCTCAGGGAAACACCATATATTTT. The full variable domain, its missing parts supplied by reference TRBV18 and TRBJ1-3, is NAGVMQNPRHLVRRRGQEARLRCSPMKGHSHVYWYRQLPEEGLKFMVYLQKENIIDESGMPKERFSAEFPKEGPSILRIQQVVRGDSAAYFCASSPGAQGNTIYFGEGSWLTVV.

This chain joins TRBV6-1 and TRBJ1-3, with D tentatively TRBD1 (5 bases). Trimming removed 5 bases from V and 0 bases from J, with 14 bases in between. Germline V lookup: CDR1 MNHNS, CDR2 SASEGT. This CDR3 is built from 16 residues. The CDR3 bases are TGTGCCAGCAGTCAAGGGACCACAGGCTCTGGAAACACCATATATTTT. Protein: CASSQGTTGSGNTIYF.

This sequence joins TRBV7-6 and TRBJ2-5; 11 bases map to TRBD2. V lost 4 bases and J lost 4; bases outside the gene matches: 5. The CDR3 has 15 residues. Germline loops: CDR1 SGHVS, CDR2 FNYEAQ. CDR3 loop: CASSSQGLAGETQYF. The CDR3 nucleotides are TGTGCCAGCAGCTCCCAAGGACTAGCGGGAGAGACCCAGTACTTC.

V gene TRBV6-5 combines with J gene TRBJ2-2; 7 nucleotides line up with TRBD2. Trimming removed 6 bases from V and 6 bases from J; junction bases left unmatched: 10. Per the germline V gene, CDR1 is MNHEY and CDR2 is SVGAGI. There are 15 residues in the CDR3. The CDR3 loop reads CASRRDLAGAGELFF. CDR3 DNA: TGTGCCAGCAGGCGCGACCTGGCGGGGGCCGGGGAGCTGTTTTTT.

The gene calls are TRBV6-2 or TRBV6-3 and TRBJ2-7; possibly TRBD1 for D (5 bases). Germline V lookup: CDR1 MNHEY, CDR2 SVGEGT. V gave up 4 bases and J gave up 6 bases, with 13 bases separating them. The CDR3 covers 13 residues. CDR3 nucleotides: TGTGCCAGCAGTTGGCAGGGTTCTGGCGAGCAGTACTTC. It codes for CASSWQGSGEQYF.